This T cell receptor beta chain appears in the sequencing data of a study of beta chain features in type 1 diabetes (dated by TCRdb to the late 2010s). Study-level background: Mean age, gender distribution, total cell number and subset yield did not differ between patients and healthy donors. A total of 100 million to 140 million sorted cells were examined across all samples, and the number of cells per subset was strongly correlated with RNA yield. In the study, TCRB repertoires of sorted circulating CD4+ T cell subsets from recently diagnosed type 1 diabetes patients were compared with those of matched healthy donors. Regulatory and stem cell-like memory subsets were isolated from only 8 patients and roughly 8 healthy donors, whereas naive and central memory subsets came from all 28 donors.

The entire amount of isolated RNA was reverse transcribed using the High Capacity cDNA Reverse Transcription Kit, so the sequenced TCRB transcripts were expressed ones. Deep immunoSEQ sequencing was performed on naive, central memory and regulatory T cell samples, with an average of about 3.57 million total reads per sample. After sorted cells were lysed in RLT buffer, RNA was extracted with DNase-treated RNeasy Micro or Mini kits, with the choice depending on cell number. Each cell subset was processed separately to prevent cross-contamination, with patient and healthy donor samples processed together. The immunoSEQ multiplex PCR was used to amplify TCRB sequences from cDNA, generating 87-bp fragments that spanned the CDR3 region. Sequencing of the amplicons was performed on the Illumina HiSeq platform. The authors' analysis ran thus. Synthetic template baselines were used to correct PCR bias computationally, reads within Hamming distance 2 were collapsed, and singletons that could not be merged were discarded. Reads were aligned against IMGT so that V, D and J genes, CDR3 length and insertions or deletions at six rearrangement sites could be assigned. Within each subset, clonotype counts were normalized to sorted cell number, after which true diversity and Gini coefficients were computed with the tcR R package. The overlap coefficient, calculated on TCRB nucleotide sequences, was used to quantify repertoire sharing. TCRdb took this table from immuneACCESS and kept in-frame rearrangements with V and J called. Such tables lack part of the clones; where checked against another copy, unresolved V genes explain under half of the gap, and the rest is unexplained. The V and J calls and the clone size are those of that table, but D and trimming were determined from the DNA. The sample contains 120,000 to 150,000 clones, roughly 9.7% of them found a single time. 0.5% to 0.65% of the sample is taken by the ten largest.

Remarks on this clone: What this receptor recognizes is not known. No qualities accompany the bases; no much larger clone lies one base away.

The CDR3 holds 16 amino acids from the cysteine to the phenylalanine. Only the CDR3 portion is preserved as DNA: 48 bases, with reading frame beginning at the first base. Germline trimming amounts to 3 bases on V and 2 bases on J, with 9 as the count of junction bases outside the gene matches. CDR1 and CDR2, looked up from the germline V gene, are KGHSH and LQKENI. What the authors observed across the whole study: Because the HLA sub-analyses included only small numbers of individuals, any influence of HLA type on TCRB rearrangement was left unresolved. Patients with type 1 diabetes made fewer insertions and deleted more nucleotides at VDJ recombination sites, implying thymic rearrangement abnormalities. Naive, central memory and regulatory TCRB repertoires appeared to be more alike among patients than among healthy donors. PCR might favor shorter templates, but patient and control samples were amplified and corrected together, so any skew would affect both groups equally. In all four CD4+ subsets, TCRB CDR3 length was moderately but significantly shorter in type 1 diabetes patients. Sequencing cDNA rather than genomic DNA could over-represent highly expressing activated cells, although activation and CD3 levels did not differ between groups.

From each donor, a single peripheral blood sample of roughly 0.11 L on average was drawn into heparinised tubes. A BD FACSAria II and a panel including CD45RO, CCR7, CD25, CD127, CD95 and CD27 were used to sort naive, central memory, regulatory and stem cell-like memory CD4+ T cells. A purity above 98% was achieved for all sorted populations. PBMCs were isolated immediately by Lymphoprep density gradient centrifugation and stained directly without culture. So that batch effects would be minimized, each experiment stained and sorted samples in pairs, pairing one healthy donor with one patient. Sequencing was carried out using central memory CD4+ T cells from blood. The V gene is TRBV18 and the J gene is TRBJ2-7, and TRBD1 matches 8 of the central bases. The sequence came from a middle-aged woman in good health. The encoded CDR3 is CASSPQNRGATYEQYF. The DNA reads as follows: TGTGCCAGCTCACCGCAGAACAGGGGGGCTACCTACGAGCAGTACTTC.